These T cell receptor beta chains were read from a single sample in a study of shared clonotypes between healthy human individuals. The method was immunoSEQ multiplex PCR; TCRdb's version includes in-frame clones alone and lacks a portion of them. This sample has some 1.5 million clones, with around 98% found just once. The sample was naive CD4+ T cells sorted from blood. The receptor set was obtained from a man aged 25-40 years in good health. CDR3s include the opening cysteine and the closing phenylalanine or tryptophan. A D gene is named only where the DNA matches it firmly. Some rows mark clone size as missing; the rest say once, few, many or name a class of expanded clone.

cdr3_aa: CASSALSPQETQYF
cdr3_nt: TGTGCCAGCAGCGCCCTGTCCCCTCAAGAGACCCAGTACTTC
clone_size: .
d_call: .
v_call: TRBV7-2
j_call: TRBJ2-5

cdr3_aa: CASKYSTNTGELFF
cdr3_nt: TGTGCCAGCAAGTACAGCACGAACACCGGGGAGCTGTTTTTT
clone_size: .
d_call: .
v_call: TRBV28
j_call: TRBJ2-2

cdr3_aa: CASSVVFPGSTEAFF
cdr3_nt: TGTGCCAGCAGCGTAGTATTTCCGGGAAGCACTGAAGCTTTCTTT
clone_size: .
d_call: .
v_call: TRBV9
j_call: TRBJ1-1

cdr3_aa: CASSVLAAMGSYNEQFF
cdr3_nt: TGTGCCAGCAGCGTATTAGCGGCAATGGGCTCCTACAATGAGCAGTTCTTC
clone_size: .
d_call: .
v_call: TRBV9
j_call: TRBJ2-1

cdr3_aa: CASSFVGRTQYF
cdr3_nt: TGTGCCAGCAGTTTTGTTGGGAGAACGCAGTATTTT
clone_size: .
d_call: .
v_call: TRBV28
j_call: TRBJ2-3

cdr3_aa: CASSPRLAGVGGGEQYF
cdr3_nt: TGTGCCAGCTCCCCCCGACTAGCGGGAGTCGGAGGAGGCGAGCAGTACTTC
clone_size: .
d_call: TRBD2
v_call: TRBV19
j_call: TRBJ2-7

cdr3_aa: CASSVTRGTGELFF
cdr3_nt: TGCGCCAGCAGTGTGACCAGGGGCACCGGGGAGCTGTTTTTT
clone_size: .
d_call: .
v_call: TRBV10-1
j_call: TRBJ2-2

cdr3_aa: CASSSGGSYEQYF
cdr3_nt: TGCGCCAGCAGCTCCGGGGGGTCCTACGAGCAGTACTTC
clone_size: .
d_call: TRBD2
v_call: TRBV5-1
j_call: TRBJ2-7

cdr3_aa: CASQPGPLGTNEKLFF
cdr3_nt: TGCGCCAGCCAACCGGGACCCCTGGGAACTAATGAAAAACTGTTTTTT
clone_size: .
d_call: .
v_call: TRBV5-1
j_call: TRBJ1-4

cdr3_aa: CATSRDGRESYNEQFF
cdr3_nt: TGTGCCACCAGCAGGGATGGGCGGGAGTCCTACAATGAGCAGTTCTTC
clone_size: .
d_call: TRBD2
v_call: TRBV15
j_call: TRBJ2-1

cdr3_aa: CASSLAGQGGNEQFF
cdr3_nt: TGCGCCAGCAGCTTGGCGGGACAGGGAGGCAATGAGCAGTTCTTC
clone_size: .
d_call: TRBD1
v_call: TRBV5-1
j_call: TRBJ2-1

cdr3_aa: CASSRGQYEQYF
cdr3_nt: TGTGCCAGCAGCCGAGGACAGTACGAGCAGTACTTC
clone_size: .
d_call: .
v_call: TRBV6-5
j_call: TRBJ2-7

cdr3_aa: CASSPIDRRGYNEQFF
cdr3_nt: TGTGCCAGCTCACCAATTGATAGGCGAGGTTACAATGAGCAGTTCTTC
clone_size: .
d_call: .
v_call: TRBV18
j_call: TRBJ2-1

cdr3_aa: CASSLAKGGSVQETQYF
cdr3_nt: TGCGCCAGCAGCTTGGCCAAGGGAGGGTCGGTCCAAGAGACCCAGTACTTC
clone_size: .
d_call: TRBD2
v_call: TRBV5-1
j_call: TRBJ2-5

cdr3_aa: CASRSGPYGYTF
cdr3_nt: TGTGCCAGCAGGAGCGGACCCTATGGCTACACCTTC
clone_size: .
d_call: .
v_call: TRBV28
j_call: TRBJ1-2

cdr3_aa: CASSFPRLGRGANVLTF
cdr3_nt: TGTGCCAGCAGCTTTCCCCGACTGGGGCGAGGGGCCAACGTCCTGACTTTC
clone_size: .
d_call: .
v_call: TRBV5-4
j_call: TRBJ2-6

cdr3_aa: CASSVTVGQQNYGYTF
cdr3_nt: TGTGCCAGCAGTGTTACAGTTGGACAGCAGAATTATGGCTACACCTTC
clone_size: .
d_call: .
v_call: TRBV28
j_call: TRBJ1-2

cdr3_aa: CASRATAINQPQHF
cdr3_nt: TGTGCCAGCAGGGCTACGGCCATCAATCAGCCCCAGCATTTT
clone_size: .
d_call: .
v_call: TRBV2
j_call: TRBJ1-5

cdr3_aa: CASSFTGAPYEQYF
cdr3_nt: TGTGCCAGCAGCTTTACCGGGGCCCCCTACGAGCAGTACTTC
clone_size: .
d_call: .
v_call: TRBV7-2
j_call: TRBJ2-7

cdr3_aa: CASSSQPSGYEQYF
cdr3_nt: TGTGCCAGCAGCAGCCAACCTAGCGGATACGAGCAGTACTTC
clone_size: .
d_call: TRBD2
v_call: TRBV5-5
j_call: TRBJ2-7

cdr3_aa: CASTPNSWNTGELFF
cdr3_nt: TGTGCCAGCACCCCCAACAGTTGGAACACCGGGGAGCTGTTTTTT
clone_size: .
d_call: .
v_call: TRBV27
j_call: TRBJ2-2

cdr3_aa: CASSPKENTEAFF
cdr3_nt: TGTGCCAGCTCACCAAAGGAGAACACTGAAGCTTTCTTT
clone_size: once
d_call: .
v_call: TRBV18
j_call: TRBJ1-1

cdr3_aa: CASSAVGVNTDTQYF
cdr3_nt: TGTGCCAGCAGTGCGGTTGGCGTGAACACAGATACGCAGTATTTT
clone_size: .
d_call: .
v_call: TRBV6-5
j_call: TRBJ2-3

cdr3_aa: CASSLGRNNEQFF
cdr3_nt: TGTGCTAGCAGCTTAGGCAGAAACAATGAGCAGTTCTTC
clone_size: .
d_call: .
v_call: TRBV7-7
j_call: TRBJ2-1

cdr3_aa: CASSQPSTDTQYF
cdr3_nt: TGCGCCAGCAGCCAACCTAGCACAGATACGCAGTATTTT
clone_size: .
d_call: .
v_call: TRBV4-1
j_call: TRBJ2-3

cdr3_aa: CASSVLDRGNYGYTF
cdr3_nt: TGTGCCAGCAGCGTATTGGACAGGGGCAACTATGGCTACACCTTC
clone_size: .
d_call: TRBD1
v_call: TRBV9
j_call: TRBJ1-2

cdr3_aa: CASSLGGLAGGSSSEQYF
cdr3_nt: TGTGCCAGCAGCTTAGGGGGACTAGCGGGAGGCTCCTCTTCCGAGCAGTACTTC
clone_size: once
d_call: TRBD2
v_call: TRBV11-3
j_call: TRBJ2-7

cdr3_aa: CASSQISRQGKNTEAFF
cdr3_nt: TGTGCCAGCTCACAAATATCCAGACAGGGGAAGAACACTGAAGCTTTCTTT
clone_size: .
d_call: TRBD1
v_call: TRBV18
j_call: TRBJ1-1

cdr3_aa: CASSMGLNNEQFF
cdr3_nt: TGTGCCAGCTCAATGGGCCTAAACAATGAGCAGTTCTTC
clone_size: .
d_call: .
v_call: TRBV18
j_call: TRBJ2-1

cdr3_aa: CASKTHRGAPMNTEAFF
cdr3_nt: TGTGCCAGCAAGACTCACAGGGGTGCACCTATGAACACTGAAGCTTTCTTT
clone_size: .
d_call: TRBD1
v_call: TRBV7-9
j_call: TRBJ1-1

cdr3_aa: CASSFPEQPQHF
cdr3_nt: TGTGCCAGCAGCTTTCCCGAGCAGCCCCAGCATTTT
clone_size: .
d_call: .
v_call: TRBV5-4
j_call: TRBJ1-5

cdr3_aa: CASSSRDHATDTQYF
cdr3_nt: TGCGCCAGCAGCTCACGGGATCATGCCACAGATACGCAGTATTTT
clone_size: .
d_call: .
v_call: TRBV5-1
j_call: TRBJ2-3

cdr3_aa: CASSPGTADVNYNEQFF
cdr3_nt: TGTGCCAGCAGCCCCGGGACAGCCGACGTGAATTACAATGAGCAGTTCTTC
clone_size: .
d_call: TRBD1
v_call: TRBV11-2
j_call: TRBJ2-1

cdr3_aa: CASSRSLAGGTNEQFF
cdr3_nt: TGTGCCAGCAGCCGGAGTCTAGCGGGAGGGACTAATGAGCAGTTCTTC
clone_size: .
d_call: TRBD2
v_call: TRBV7-2
j_call: TRBJ2-1

cdr3_aa: CASSAGLAGVAQFF
cdr3_nt: TGTGCCAGCAGCGCGGGACTAGCGGGAGTAGCACAGTTCTTC
clone_size: once
d_call: TRBD2
v_call: TRBV9
j_call: TRBJ2-1

cdr3_aa: CASSLVPGDTQYF
cdr3_nt: TGTGCCAGCAGCTTAGTTCCGGGGGATACGCAGTATTTT
clone_size: .
d_call: .
v_call: TRBV7-9
j_call: TRBJ2-3

cdr3_aa: CASSLEAGFYEQYF
cdr3_nt: TGTGCCAGCAGCCTCGAAGCGGGGTTCTACGAGCAGTACTTC
clone_size: .
d_call: TRBD2
v_call: TRBV5-5
j_call: TRBJ2-7

cdr3_aa: CASSPGQGGPDTQYF
cdr3_nt: TGTGCCAGCAGCCCCGGACAGGGGGGGCCAGATACGCAGTATTTT
clone_size: .
d_call: TRBD1
v_call: TRBV7-2
j_call: TRBJ2-3

cdr3_aa: CASSPLAGGLVEETQYF
cdr3_nt: TGTGCCAGCTCACCACTAGCGGGAGGGCTTGTGGAAGAGACCCAGTACTTC
clone_size: .
d_call: TRBD2
v_call: TRBV18
j_call: TRBJ2-5

cdr3_aa: CASSAIGLAGEETQYF
cdr3_nt: TGCGCCAGCAGCGCAATCGGACTAGCGGGAGAAGAGACCCAGTACTTC
clone_size: .
d_call: TRBD2
v_call: TRBV5-1
j_call: TRBJ2-5

cdr3_aa: CASSPLAGADGANVLTF
cdr3_nt: TGTGCCAGCTCACCACTAGCGGGAGCGGATGGGGCCAACGTCCTGACTTTC
clone_size: .
d_call: TRBD2
v_call: TRBV18
j_call: TRBJ2-6

cdr3_aa: CASSPLVSWETQYF
cdr3_nt: TGTGCCAGCTCACCACTAGTATCATGGGAGACCCAGTACTTC
clone_size: .
d_call: .
v_call: TRBV18
j_call: TRBJ2-5

cdr3_aa: CASSIPDGAVLIEAFF
cdr3_nt: TGTGCCAGTAGTATTCCTGATGGGGCCGTTTTAATCGAAGCTTTCTTT
clone_size: .
d_call: .
v_call: TRBV19
j_call: TRBJ1-1

cdr3_aa: CASSEVGSYEQYF
cdr3_nt: TGTGCCAGCAGCGAGGTAGGATCCTACGAGCAGTACTTC
clone_size: .
d_call: .
v_call: TRBV5-4
j_call: TRBJ2-7

cdr3_aa: CASSEGGSRTYEQYF
cdr3_nt: TGTGCCAGCAGTGAAGGCGGATCCCGTACCTACGAGCAGTACTTC
clone_size: .
d_call: .
v_call: TRBV2
j_call: TRBJ2-7

cdr3_aa: CASSFAGTRISEQYF
cdr3_nt: TGCGCCAGCAGCTTCGCCGGGACAAGGATCAGCGAGCAGTACTTC
clone_size: .
d_call: .
v_call: TRBV5-1
j_call: TRBJ2-7

cdr3_aa: CASSAAGSYNEQFF
cdr3_nt: TGTGCCAGCAGCGCCGCAGGGTCCTACAATGAGCAGTTCTTC
clone_size: .
d_call: .
v_call: TRBV5-4
j_call: TRBJ2-1

cdr3_aa: CASSLGAPGGEKLFF
cdr3_nt: TGTGCCAGCAGCTTAGGTGCCCCTGGGGGTGAAAAACTGTTTTTT
clone_size: .
d_call: .
v_call: TRBV7-9
j_call: TRBJ1-4

cdr3_aa: CASSDEGSRTDTQYF
cdr3_nt: TGTGCCAGCAGTGACGAAGGGAGCCGCACAGATACGCAGTATTTT
clone_size: .
d_call: .
v_call: TRBV6-4
j_call: TRBJ2-3

cdr3_aa: CASSSSVGAAKNIQYF
cdr3_nt: TGCGCCAGCAGCTCCTCAGTAGGGGCCGCCAAAAACATTCAGTACTTC
clone_size: .
d_call: .
v_call: TRBV5-1
j_call: TRBJ2-4

cdr3_aa: CASSGGGSSYEQYF
cdr3_nt: TGCGCCAGCAGCGGTGGCGGGAGCTCCTACGAGCAGTACTTC
clone_size: .
d_call: TRBD2
v_call: TRBV5-1
j_call: TRBJ2-7

cdr3_aa: CASSPRGADTQYF
cdr3_nt: TGCGCCAGCAGCCCCCGCGGGGCCGATACGCAGTATTTT
clone_size: .
d_call: .
v_call: TRBV4-3
j_call: TRBJ2-3

cdr3_aa: CSVEDSAYEQYF
cdr3_nt: TGCAGCGTTGAGGACAGTGCCTACGAGCAGTACTTC
clone_size: .
d_call: .
v_call: TRBV29-1
j_call: TRBJ2-7

cdr3_aa: CASSPGTSRNEQFF
cdr3_nt: TGTGCCAGCAGCCCCGGGACTAGTCGAAATGAGCAGTTCTTC
clone_size: once
d_call: TRBD2
v_call: TRBV11-2
j_call: TRBJ2-1

cdr3_aa: CASSETSLAGGITDTQYF
cdr3_nt: TGTGCCAGCAGCGAAACGTCGTTAGCGGGAGGGATCACAGATACGCAGTATTTT
clone_size: .
d_call: TRBD2
v_call: TRBV9
j_call: TRBJ2-3

cdr3_aa: CASSLAGTSTDTQYF
cdr3_nt: TGCGCCAGCAGCTTGGCGGGTACTAGCACAGATACGCAGTATTTT
clone_size: .
d_call: .
v_call: TRBV5-1
j_call: TRBJ2-3

cdr3_aa: CASSPGSPRTGYTF
cdr3_nt: TGTGCCAGCAGTCCAGGGAGTCCCAGGACCGGCTACACCTTC
clone_size: once
d_call: .
v_call: TRBV28
j_call: TRBJ1-2

cdr3_aa: CASSPGQIETNYGYTF
cdr3_nt: TGTGCCAGCTCACCCGGACAGATTGAAACTAACTATGGCTACACCTTC
clone_size: .
d_call: .
v_call: TRBV18
j_call: TRBJ1-2